The next 30 T cell receptor beta chains were all read from a single sample in a study of spatial heterogeneity in lung cancer. Study-level results: Intratumoral expanded alpha and beta TCR counts were found to track tumor mutation counts.

A single record per CDR3 protein comes from TCRdb applying MiXCR to the 5' RACE reads. The sample contains approximately 15,000 distinct CDR3 sequences, roughly 4.7% of which appear only once. Their cognate antigens are unknown. Time point in this sample: sample taken at primary tumor resection. Source: lung tumor tissue, taken at surgery. The receptor source for this set is a female donor with early-stage non-small cell lung cancer.

This clonotype was detected many times. The J gene is TRBJ2-3, the V gene TRBV18; D tentatively fits TRBD1 or TRBD2 (6 bases each). Germline V gene data show CDR1 as KGHSH and CDR2 as LQKENI. Trimming pared 6 bases from V and 4 bases from J, leaving 14 bases between. This CDR3 region has 14 residues. This chain's CDR3 is CASSGGLGSDTQYF. The DNA for the CDR3 is TGTGCCAGCTCGGGGGGCTTGGGCTCAGATACGCAGTATTTT.

This clonotype was recorded at least ten times. The chain links TRBV5-1 to TRBJ2-7; no reliable D call. V was cut by 2 bases and J by 7 bases, with 25 bases left in between. This CDR3 has 17 residues. Germline-derived CDR1 and CDR2 are SGHRS and YFSETQ. The CDR3 DNA is TGCGCCAGCAGCTTCCCTAGTTCGACCCCTTCGGTGGGGGAGCAGTACTTC. Translated: CASSFPSSTPSVGEQYF.

This clonotype was counted many times. The rearrangement links TRBV21-1 to TRBJ1-5. TRBV21-1 is designated a pseudogene. The CDR3 contains 17 residues. The CDR3 loop is CASSKAHEGPEGQPQHF. The DNA for the CDR3 is TGTGCCAGCAGCAAAGCGCATGAGGGGCCTGAGGGTCAGCCCCAGCATTTT.

The rearrangement uses TRBV5-5 and TRBJ1-1, with TRBD1 as a possible D gene (5 bases). This CDR3 has 13 residues. V was cut by 0 bases and J by 10 bases, with 13 bases left in between. Looked up from germline, CDR1 is SGHKS and CDR2 is YYEKEE (reference sequence). CDR3 residues: CASSLVAQGAAFF. The CDR3, as DNA: TGTGCCAGCAGCTTGGTGGCGCAGGGCGCAGCTTTCTTT.

The table lists this clonotype with many counts. J is TRBJ2-2 and V is TRBV5-1, with TRBD1 matching 7 bases. The germline CDR1 and CDR2 sequences are SGHRS and YFSETQ. The CDR3 length is 13 residues. V lost 5 bases, J lost 4 bases, and 2 bases stayed unmatched. The CDR3 DNA reads TGCGCCAGCAGGGGGACAGCCACCGGGGAGCTGTTTTTT. Protein sequence: CASRGTATGELFF. Looking up the rest from reference TRBV5-1 and TRBJ2-2 gives the full variable domain: KAGVTQTPRYLIKTRGQQVTLSCSPISGHRSVSWYQQTPGQGLQFLFEYFSETQRNKGNFPGRFSGRQFSNSRSEMNVSTLELGDSALYLCASRGTATGELFFGEGSRLTVL.

This clonotype was counted many times. The V and J genes are TRBV6-2 or TRBV6-3 and TRBJ2-3; D is undetermined. Trimming took off 6 bases at V and 3 bases at J, with 4 bases between the two ends. The germline V gene has CDR1 MNHEY and CDR2 SVGEGT. CDR3 length: 11 amino acids. The CDR3 here is CASRRTDTQYF. Written as DNA, the CDR3 is TGTGCCAGCAGAAGGACAGATACGCAGTATTTT.

This clonotype was seen many times. This chain joins TRBV7-2 and TRBJ2-7; the match to TRBD2 covers 10 bases. Trimming took 3 bases from V and 5 from J; bases not matched to a gene: 7. The CDR3 runs 15 residues. Looked up from germline, CDR1 is SGHTA and CDR2 is FQGNSA. CDR3 DNA sequence: TGTGCCAGCAGCTTGACTAGCGGGTCGATCCACGAGCAGTACTTC. Translation: CASSLTSGSIHEQYF. The full variable domain, with the rest looked up from reference TRBV7-2 and TRBJ2-7, is GAGVSQSPSNKVTEKGKDVELRCDPISGHTALYWYRQSLGQGLEFLIYFQGNSAPDKSGLPSDRFSAERTGGSVSTLTIQRTQQEDSAVYLCASSLTSGSIHEQYFGPGTRLTVT.

Remarks on this clonotype: A much larger clone sits a single nucleotide away, making a read error possible. This chain joins TRBV6-2 or TRBV6-3 and TRBJ1-2, with no clear D. The germline gives CDR1 MNHEY, CDR2 SVGEGT. This CDR3 contains 15 residues. The CDR3 bases are TGTGCCAGCAGTCCTGTCGGGTCCCTCCTCTATGGCCACACCTTC. Protein sequence: CASSPVGSLLYGHTF.

This clonotype was observed many times. The chain combines TRBV7-2 with TRBJ1-1; no clear D. With 2 bases removed from V and 2 bases from J, the gap between germline ends came to 9 bases. Germline CDR1 reads SGHTA; CDR2 reads FQGNSA. The CDR3 extends over 14 amino acids. The DNA of the CDR3 is TGTGCCAGCAGCTTAATGAAGAGCAACACTGAAGCTTTCTTT. As protein: CASSLMKSNTEAFF. The whole variable domain, remainder taken from reference TRBV7-2 and TRBJ1-1, is GAGVSQSPSNKVTEKGKDVELRCDPISGHTALYWYRQSLGQGLEFLIYFQGNSAPDKSGLPSDRFSAERTGGSVSTLTIQRTQQEDSAVYLCASSLMKSNTEAFFGQGTRLTVV.

In this sample, this clonotype turned up a few times. The chain is built from TRBV20-1 and TRBJ2-7, with 7 bases lining up with TRBD1. The V segment lost 4 bases and the J segment 4 bases; nucleotides outside the gene matches: 4. Germline CDR1 is DFQATT and CDR2 is SNEGSKA (reference sequence). The CDR3 length is 12 residues. DNA for the CDR3: TGCAGTGCTACGGGACAGCAATACGAGCAGTACTTC. Translating it yields CSATGQQYEQYF.

Ten or more counts support this clonotype. The chain couples TRBV10-3 to TRBJ1-1; D is uncertain. The CDR3 has 11 amino acids. V dropped 8 bases and J dropped 1 base, with 5 bases sitting between them. The germline CDR1 and CDR2 sequences are ENHRY and SYGVKD. This chain's CDR3 is CAIRQNTEAFF. CDR3 nucleotides: TGTGCCATCCGGCAGAACACTGAAGCTTTCTTT.

Only a few counts were recorded for this clonotype. The chain joins TRBV4-1 to TRBJ1-5; no reliable D call. Trimming left V 0 bases short and J 6 bases short, with 9 bases between. The CDR3 runs to 14 residues. CDR1 is MGHRA, CDR2 YSYEKL, per germline. CDR3 loop: CASSQEGLFQPQHF. DNA of the CDR3: TGCGCCAGCAGCCAAGAAGGGTTATTTCAGCCCCAGCATTTT.

In this sample, this clonotype turned up many times. The V and J genes are TRBV3-1 and TRBJ1-2; D is ambiguous. The CDR3 is made up of 15 amino acids. Germline CDR1 is LGHDT and CDR2 is YNNKEL (reference sequence). Trimming stripped 0 bases from V and 7 bases from J, with 15 bases between. CDR3 nucleotides: TGTGCCAGCAGCCAAGACCTAACCCTTGTGTTTGGCTACACCTTC. It yields the protein CASSQDLTLVFGYTF.

The sample holds a few counts of this clonotype. CDR3 sequence (DNA): TGTGCCAGCAGCTTAGAACGGCAGGGGGTTAATTCACCCCTCCACTTT. Its translation: CASSLERQGVNSPLHF. The V call is TRBV7-8, the J call TRBJ1-6; TRBD1 agrees at 7 bases. This CDR3 is 16 amino acids long. V was clipped by 1 base and J by 6 bases; unmatched bases: 6. Germline loops: CDR1 SGHVS, CDR2 FQNEAQ.

This chain connects TRBV13 to TRBJ1-4; 8 bases line up with TRBD1. J was trimmed by 6 bases and V by 5 bases; bases with no gene match: 8. This CDR3 has 15 residues. The germline CDR1 and CDR2 sequences are PRHDT and FYEKMQ (reference sequence). The CDR3 sequence is CASSARTGKDEKLFF. The DNA for the CDR3 is TGTGCCAGCAGCGCCAGGACAGGGAAAGATGAAAAACTGTTTTTT.

At least ten counts were recorded for this clonotype. This sequence joins TRBV5-1 and TRBJ2-3; D gene unclear. CDR3 length: 14 residues. CDR1 and CDR2 from the germline V gene are SGHRS and YFSETQ. V shed 3 bases and J shed 1 base, with 9 bases lying between them. The CDR3 sequence is CASSSDGRTDTQYF. The CDR3 region has the DNA TGCGCCAGCAGCTCGGACGGCCGCACAGATACGCAGTATTTT.

This clonotype was seen at least ten times. The V call is TRBV12-2, the J call TRBJ2-7; no DNA check was done on the table's D call, TRBD2. TRBV12-2 is flagged as a pseudogene. This CDR3 contains 18 residues. CDR3 in DNA: TGTGCAAGTCGCTTAGCGCGCGCTAGCGGGGGCCGATCATACGAGCAGTACTTC. Residues: CASRLARASGGRSYEQYF.

Ten or more counts support this clonotype. CDR3 DNA sequence: TGCAGCGTTTGGACAGGGGGAACTAATGAAAAACTGTTTTTT. It is translated as CSVWTGGTNEKLFF. The chain couples TRBV29-1 to TRBJ1-4, with 10 bases that match TRBD1. V gave up 5 bases and J gave up 1 base; unmatched junction bases: 1. This CDR3 comprises 14 residues. Germline V CDR1 and CDR2: SQVTM, ANQGSEA.

This clonotype came up many times. The chain recombines TRBV29-1 with TRBJ2-1; D uncertain. CDR1 SQVTM and CDR2 ANQGSEA come from the germline V gene. V dropped 6 bases and J dropped 0 bases, with 6 bases sitting between them. The CDR3 has 12 amino acids. The CDR3 is CSVEASYNEQFF. The CDR3, as DNA: TGCAGCGTCGAGGCCTCCTACAATGAGCAGTTCTTC.

In the case of this clonotype: A read error is possible here, since a much larger clone lies one base away. The chain couples TRBV7-2 to TRBJ1-1; no firm D call. CDR3 size: 9 residues. Between the trimmed V and J ends, which lost 11 bases and 5 bases, there was a span of 6 bases. CDR1 SGHTA and CDR2 FQGNSA come from the germline V gene. Here the CDR3 DNA reads TGTGCCCCGCGGACTGAAGCTTTCTTT. Protein product: CAPRTEAFF.

This clonotype was picked up a small number of times. The chain joins TRBV6-1 to TRBJ1-4, with 11 bases aligning to TRBD1. Germline loops: CDR1 MNHNS, CDR2 SASEGT. The CDR3 consists of 14 residues. Unmatched junction bases numbered 4, after V lost 5 bases and J lost 8 bases. In nucleotides, the CDR3 is TGTGCCAGCAGTCGGGACAGGGGGACAGAAAAACTGTTTTTT. This gives the protein CASSRDRGTEKLFF.

This clonotype occurred many times. CDR3 sequence (DNA): TGTGCCAGCAAGACAGGGGCCTATGGCTACACCTTC. Amino acids: CASKTGAYGYTF. This chain joins TRBV9 and TRBJ1-2, with TRBD1 matching over 8 bases. Unmatched junction bases numbered 2, after V lost 6 bases and J lost 4 bases. The CDR3 length is 12 residues. Germline loops: CDR1 SGDLS, CDR2 YYNGEE.

This clonotype was seen ten or more times. This chain uses TRBV3-1 with TRBJ2-7; D is undetermined. This CDR3 region has 14 residues. Germline V CDR1 and CDR2: LGHDT, YNNKEL (reference sequence). Trimming cost V 1 base and J 5 bases, with 12 bases left between them. The CDR3 loop is CASSQVSGSHEQYF. DNA of the CDR3: TGTGCCAGCAGCCAAGTCTCCGGGTCCCACGAGCAGTACTTC.

This clonotype was observed many times. The rearrangement uses TRBV21-1 and TRBJ2-7; the table's D call TRBD1 went unverified against the DNA. TRBV21-1 is termed a pseudogene. This CDR3 is 14 amino acids long. CDR3 protein: CASSTGQGHYEQYF. CDR3 DNA sequence: TGTGCCAGCAGCACCGGACAGGGCCATTACGAGCAGTACTTC.

In this sample, this clonotype turned up many times. This chain connects TRBV18 to TRBJ2-5; TRBD1 matches 7 bases. Germline CDR1 and CDR2: KGHSH and LQKENI. The CDR3 covers 14 residues. J was trimmed by 5 bases and V by 4 bases; bases with no gene match: 7. This chain's CDR3 is CASSRQGVGETQYF. The CDR3 coding sequence is TGTGCCAGCTCACGACAGGGAGTAGGGGAGACCCAGTACTTC.

Only a few counts were recorded for this clonotype. Here the CDR3 DNA reads TGTGCCAGCGGATTTAGCTACAATGAGCAGTTCTTC. Encoded protein: CASGFSYNEQFF. The rearrangement joins TRBV7-2 to TRBJ2-1; D gene unclear. Trimming shortened V by 8 bases and J by 3 bases, and 8 bases separated the two germline ends. The CDR3 contains 12 residues. Germline CDR1 reads SGHTA; CDR2 reads FQGNSA.

J is TRBJ2-7 and V is TRBV12-3 or TRBV12-4, with 13 positions matching TRBD2. The CDR3 has 15 residues. V dropped 5 bases and J dropped 1; count of bases not matched to a gene: 2. Here the CDR3 DNA reads TGTGCCAGCAGTCAGACTAGCGGGGGGTCCTACGAGCAGTACTTC. Protein product: CASSQTSGGSYEQYF.

This clonotype has more than one count but fewer than ten. The chain recombines TRBV18 with TRBJ1-5; 9 bases are a match to TRBD1. Trimming cost V 3 bases and J 9 bases; bases outside gene matches: 6. The CDR3 has 14 residues. CDR1 is KGHSH and CDR2 is LQKENI in the germline V gene. The CDR3, as DNA: TGTGCCAGCTCACCTTCGACAGGGGGAGGGCCCCAGCATTTT. It encodes CASSPSTGGGPQHF.

This clonotype was picked up many times. The J gene is TRBJ1-2, the V gene TRBV27, with D perhaps TRBD1 (6 bases). CDR1 MNHEY and CDR2 SMNVEV come from the germline V gene (reference sequence). The CDR3 runs 15 residues. V lost 3 bases and J 8 bases, leaving 19 bases between the germline ends. This CDR3 reads CASSFSLGTSAGYTF. The CDR3 nucleotides are TGTGCCAGCAGTTTCTCCCTAGGGACATCAGCAGGCTACACCTTC.

This clonotype appeared many times. The CDR3 DNA sequence: TGCGCCAGCAGCCAAGGCGCGTTGTCGGCGAACACTGAAGCTTTCTTT. Translation: CASSQGALSANTEAFF. The V gene is TRBV4-3, the J gene TRBJ1-1; unclear D gene. The CDR3 length is 16 residues. V was trimmed by 1 base and J by 1 base, leaving 13 bases between them. Germline lookup yields CDR1 LGHNA and CDR2 YSLEER.